The T cell receptor beta chain under discussion was sequenced for a study of T cell responses to AZD1222 COVID-19 vaccine. Here immunoSEQ multiplex PCR was the method, and the copy in TCRdb shows in-frame clones only, minus some. The sample comprises over 100,000 clones, roughly nine tenths of which are singletons, and 2% to 3% rests with the top ten. Germline CDR1 and CDR2: LNHDA and SQIVND (reference sequence). The CDR3 consists of 11 residues. Deletions cut 3 bases from V and 2 bases from J, with 1 base between. Study-level points and caveats: Clonal diversity may have been underestimated, and the donors were mostly white British, with more females than males. CD4 TCRs associated with vaccination spanned spike, dominating at 160-218 and 743-854. Of spike-specific TCRs, nearly half reportedly target regions left unmutated in variants.

With regard to this clone: The antigen remains undetermined.

V usage is TRBV19 and J usage is TRBJ2-5, with no clear D. The sequence was collected from an adult who received the AZD1222 COVID-19 vaccine. The sample was peripheral blood, taken 28 days after the second AZD1222 dose. CDR3 loop: CASSIQETQYF. In DNA, the CDR3 is TGTGCCAGTAGTATTCAAGAGACCCAGTACTTC.